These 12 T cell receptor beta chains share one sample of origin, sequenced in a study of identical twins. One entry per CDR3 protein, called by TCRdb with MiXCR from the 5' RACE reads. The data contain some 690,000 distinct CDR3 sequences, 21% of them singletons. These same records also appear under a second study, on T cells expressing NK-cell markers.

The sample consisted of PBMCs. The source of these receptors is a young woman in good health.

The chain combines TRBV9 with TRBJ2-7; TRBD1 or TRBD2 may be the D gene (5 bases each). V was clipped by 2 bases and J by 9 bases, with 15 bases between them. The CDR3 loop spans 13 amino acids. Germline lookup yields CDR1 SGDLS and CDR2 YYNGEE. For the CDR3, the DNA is TGTGCCAGCAGCGTTGGGGCGGGCGGCGGGCAGTACTTC. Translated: CASSVGAGGGQYF.

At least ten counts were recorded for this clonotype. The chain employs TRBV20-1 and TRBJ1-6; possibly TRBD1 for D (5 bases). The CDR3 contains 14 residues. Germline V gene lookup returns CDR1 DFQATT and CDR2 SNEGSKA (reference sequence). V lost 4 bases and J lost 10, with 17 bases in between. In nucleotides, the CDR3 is TGCAGTGCTACCACTAGGGACGTTCCCTCACCCCTCCACTTT. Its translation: CSATTRDVPSPLHF.

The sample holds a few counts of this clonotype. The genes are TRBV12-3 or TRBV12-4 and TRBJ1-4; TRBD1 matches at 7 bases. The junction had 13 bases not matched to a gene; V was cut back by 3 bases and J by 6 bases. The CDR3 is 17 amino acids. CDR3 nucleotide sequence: TGTGCCAGCAGTTTTATTCGCGTCAGGGGGGCTCATGAAAAACTGTTTTTT. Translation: CASSFIRVRGAHEKLFF.

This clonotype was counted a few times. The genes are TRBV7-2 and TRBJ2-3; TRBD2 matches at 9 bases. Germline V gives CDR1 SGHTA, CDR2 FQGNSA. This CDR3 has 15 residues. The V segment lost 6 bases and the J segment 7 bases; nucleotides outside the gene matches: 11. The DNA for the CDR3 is TGTGCCAGCAGGCGGGGGCGGGGGGGTACCCATACGCAGTATTTT. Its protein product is CASRRGRGGTHTQYF.

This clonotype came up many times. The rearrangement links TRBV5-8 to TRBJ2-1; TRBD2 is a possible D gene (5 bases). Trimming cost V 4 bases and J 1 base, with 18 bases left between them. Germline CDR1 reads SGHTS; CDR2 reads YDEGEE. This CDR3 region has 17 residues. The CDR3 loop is CASSLRGILGSYNEQFF. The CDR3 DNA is TGTGCCAGCAGCCTACGAGGGATTCTGGGGTCCTACAATGAGCAGTTCTTC.

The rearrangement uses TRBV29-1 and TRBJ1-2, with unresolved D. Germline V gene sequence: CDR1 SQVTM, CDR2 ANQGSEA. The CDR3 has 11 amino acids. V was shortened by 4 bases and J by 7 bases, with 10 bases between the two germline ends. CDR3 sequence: CSVVSVSGYTF. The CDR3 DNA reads TGCAGCGTTGTTTCGGTCAGTGGCTACACCTTC.

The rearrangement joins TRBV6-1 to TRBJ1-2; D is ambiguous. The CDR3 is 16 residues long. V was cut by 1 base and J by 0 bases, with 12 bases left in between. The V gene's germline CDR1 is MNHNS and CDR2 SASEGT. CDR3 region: CASSEGLLLANYGYTF. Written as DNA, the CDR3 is TGTGCCAGCAGTGAAGGGCTTCTATTAGCTAACTATGGCTACACCTTC.

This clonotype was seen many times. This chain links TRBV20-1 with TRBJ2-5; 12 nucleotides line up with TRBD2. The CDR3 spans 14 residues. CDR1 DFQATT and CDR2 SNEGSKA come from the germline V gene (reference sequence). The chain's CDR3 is CRARLAGARETQYF. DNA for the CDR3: TGCAGGGCTCGACTAGCGGGGGCACGAGAGACCCAGTACTTC.

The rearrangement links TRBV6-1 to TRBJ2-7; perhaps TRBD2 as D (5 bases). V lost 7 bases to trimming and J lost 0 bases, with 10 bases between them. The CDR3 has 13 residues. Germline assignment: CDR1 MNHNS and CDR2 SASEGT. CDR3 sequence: CASTSGASYEQYF. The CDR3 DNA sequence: TGTGCCAGCACGAGCGGAGCCTCCTACGAGCAGTACTTC.

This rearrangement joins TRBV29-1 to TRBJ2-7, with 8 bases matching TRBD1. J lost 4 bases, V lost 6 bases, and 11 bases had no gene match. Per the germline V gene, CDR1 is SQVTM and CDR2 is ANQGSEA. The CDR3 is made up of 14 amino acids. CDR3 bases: TGCAGCGTGGACGACAGGGGCCAAGGTTACGAGCAGTACTTC. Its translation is CSVDDRGQGYEQYF.

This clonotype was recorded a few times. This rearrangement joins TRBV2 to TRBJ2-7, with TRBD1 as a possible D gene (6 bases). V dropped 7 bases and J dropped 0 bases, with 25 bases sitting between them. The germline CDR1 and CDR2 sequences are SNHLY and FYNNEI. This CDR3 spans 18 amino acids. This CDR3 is CASTENRVVTFSSYEQYF. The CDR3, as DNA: TGTGCCAGCACCGAGAACAGGGTTGTGACTTTTAGCTCCTACGAGCAGTACTTC.

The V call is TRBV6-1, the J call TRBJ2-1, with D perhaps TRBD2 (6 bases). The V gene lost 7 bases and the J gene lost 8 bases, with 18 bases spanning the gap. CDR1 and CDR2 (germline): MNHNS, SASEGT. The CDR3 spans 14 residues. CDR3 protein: CASTSRDFSDEQFF. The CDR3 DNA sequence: TGTGCCAGCACCTCCCGGGACTTCTCGGATGAGCAGTTCTTC.